This TCR beta chain derives from a study of T cell responses to AZD1222 COVID-19 vaccine. About the study: Pooling was applied to second doses at about 4 or about 12 weeks.

With respect to this clone: What it binds is unknown.

The data were produced by immunoSEQ multiplex PCR, yet TCRdb's version contains in-frame clones alone and is incomplete. Among 50,000 to 55,000 clones listed, approximately 84% were seen once. Study observations and caveats: Vaccination with two AZD1222 doses was followed by a rise in Spike-specific TCR breadth and depth. Seropositive status at baseline applied to only five to seven AZD1222 recipients. Reports say nearly half of spike-specific TCRs go after unmutated variant regions.

Germline V gives CDR1 SQVTM, CDR2 ANQGSEA. This CDR3 has 12 amino acids. Deletions cut 5 bases from V and 7 bases from J, with 15 bases between. This TCR was recovered from an adult in good health. The chain couples TRBV29-1 to TRBJ2-7; the D gene is possibly TRBD1 (6 bases). The sequencing used peripheral blood, collected on day 0 of AZD1222 vaccination. CDR3 residues: CSVQGDKWEQYF. The CDR3, as DNA: TGCAGCGTTCAAGGGGACAAGTGGGAGCAGTACTTC.